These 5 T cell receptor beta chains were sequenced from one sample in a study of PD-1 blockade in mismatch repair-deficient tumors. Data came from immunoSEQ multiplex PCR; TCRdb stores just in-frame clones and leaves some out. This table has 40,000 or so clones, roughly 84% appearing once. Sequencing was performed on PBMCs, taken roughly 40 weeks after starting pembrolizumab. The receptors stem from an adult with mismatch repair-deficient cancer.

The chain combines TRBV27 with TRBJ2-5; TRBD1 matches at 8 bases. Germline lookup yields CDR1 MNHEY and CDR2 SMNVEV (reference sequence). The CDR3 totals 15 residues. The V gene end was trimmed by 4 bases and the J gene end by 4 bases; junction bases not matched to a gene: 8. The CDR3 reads CASSSLGQGGETQYF. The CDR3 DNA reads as TGTGCCAGCAGTTCACTAGGACAGGGCGGAGAGACCCAGTACTTC.

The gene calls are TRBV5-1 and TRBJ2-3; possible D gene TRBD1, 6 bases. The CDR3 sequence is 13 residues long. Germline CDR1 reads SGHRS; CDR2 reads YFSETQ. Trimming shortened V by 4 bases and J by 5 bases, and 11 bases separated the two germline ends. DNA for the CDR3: TGCGCCAGCAGCAAAGGACAGCAAGATACGCAGTATTTT. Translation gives CASSKGQQDTQYF.

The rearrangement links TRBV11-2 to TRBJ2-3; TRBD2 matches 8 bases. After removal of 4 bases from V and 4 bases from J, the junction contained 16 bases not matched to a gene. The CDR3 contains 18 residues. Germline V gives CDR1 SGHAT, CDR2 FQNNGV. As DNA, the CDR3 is TGTGCCAGCAGCTCTTGGGGGAGCGGCGGGAGGAGCGCAGATACGCAGTATTTT. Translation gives CASSSWGSGGRSADTQYF.

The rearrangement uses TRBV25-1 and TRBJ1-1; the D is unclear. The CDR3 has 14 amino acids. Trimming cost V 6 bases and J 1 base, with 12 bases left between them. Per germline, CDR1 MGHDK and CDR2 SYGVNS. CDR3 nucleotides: TGTGCCAGCAGCATTGGACTCAAGAACACTGAAGCTTTCTTT. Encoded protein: CASSIGLKNTEAFF.

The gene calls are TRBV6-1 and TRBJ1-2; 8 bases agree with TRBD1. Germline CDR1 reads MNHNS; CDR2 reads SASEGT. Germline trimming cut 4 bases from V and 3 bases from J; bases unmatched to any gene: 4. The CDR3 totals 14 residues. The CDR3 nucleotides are TGTGCCAGCAGTGGGACAGGGTATGACTATGGCTACACCTTC. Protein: CASSGTGYDYGYTF.